Each of the 24 T cell receptor beta chains below was sequenced from the same sample in a study of blood T cell repertoires in COVID-19. The repertoire was sequenced with immunoSEQ multiplex PCR; TCRdb's copy has only in-frame clones and lacks some. Here the sample spans roughly 260,000 clones, roughly 86% being singletons. Sequencing input: peripheral blood. The source is a man aged 40-55 years who had recovered from COVID-19.

V and J are TRBV7-2 and TRBJ1-5; TRBD1 might be the D (5 bases). The CDR3 sequence is 15 residues long. The germline CDR1 and CDR2 sequences are SGHTA and FQGNSA. With 5 bases removed from V and 4 bases from J, the gap between germline ends came to 15 bases. CDR3 nucleotides: TGTGCCAGCAGCCTCCAGGGTGGAAGGAATCAGCCCCAGCATTTT. Protein sequence: CASSLQGGRNQPQHF.

The rearrangement joins TRBV5-4 to TRBJ2-7; D is ambiguous. CDR1 SGHNT and CDR2 YYREEE come from the germline V gene (reference sequence). Trimming pared 0 bases from V and 0 bases from J, leaving 10 bases between. This CDR3 is 15 amino acids long. This CDR3 is CASSLVGGNSYEQYF. CDR3 sequence (DNA): TGTGCCAGCAGCTTGGTTGGCGGAAACTCCTACGAGCAGTACTTC.

The chain recombines TRBV7-2 with TRBJ2-7; 8 bases fit TRBD1. V shed 5 bases, J shed 1 base, and the junction held 4 bases outside the gene matches. The CDR3 extends over 14 amino acids. Germline V CDR1 and CDR2: SGHTA, FQGNSA. CDR3 region: CASSIGQGSYEQYF. The CDR3 DNA sequence: TGTGCCAGCAGCATCGGACAGGGTTCCTACGAGCAGTACTTC.

This clone has more than one count but fewer than ten. This chain joins TRBV4-3 and TRBJ2-7; a possible D gene is TRBD2 (6 bases). The CDR3 extends over 15 amino acids. Germline-derived CDR1 and CDR2 are LGHNA and YSLEER. The V end was cut by 0 bases, the J end by 3 bases, with 12 bases between. The CDR3 bases are TGCGCCAGCAGCCAAGATTCGGGGGTTGTCTACGAGCAGTACTTC. This sequence encodes CASSQDSGVVYEQYF.

The V call is TRBV6-2 or TRBV6-3, the J call TRBJ2-7; no clear D. CDR3 size: 12 residues. Germline lookup yields CDR1 MNHEY and CDR2 SVGEGT. Trimming stripped 2 bases from V and 7 bases from J, with 9 bases between. The CDR3 loop is CASSYRYREQYF. The CDR3 coding sequence is TGTGCCAGCAGTTACCGATATCGGGAGCAGTACTTC.

The CDR3 loop reads CASSHPGTAFPYEQYF. In nucleotides, the CDR3 is TGTGCCAGCAGCCACCCCGGGACAGCCTTCCCCTACGAGCAGTACTTC. J is TRBJ2-7 and V is TRBV14; 7 nucleotides match TRBD1. V dropped 3 bases and J dropped 2; count of bases not matched to a gene: 10. This CDR3 has 16 residues. Germline CDR1 reads SGHDN; CDR2 reads FVKESK.

This clone has just one count. This chain links TRBV6-5 with TRBJ1-1, with a possible D match to TRBD1 (5 bases). Trimming left V 11 bases short and J 1 base short, with 11 bases between. CDR3 length: 12 residues. CDR1 and CDR2 from the germline V gene are MNHEY and SVGAGI. CDR3: CAARGGNTEAFF. In nucleotides, the CDR3 is TGTGCCGCGCGGGGGGGGAACACTGAAGCTTTCTTT.

This sequence joins TRBV2 and TRBJ2-2, with 8 nucleotides matching TRBD1. This CDR3 is 15 amino acids long. V lost 9 bases and J lost 2; bases outside the gene matches: 8. Germline V gene sequence: CDR1 SNHLY, CDR2 FYNNEI. The CDR3 spells CASRLDRVNTGELFF. DNA of the CDR3: TGTGCCAGTCGGCTGGACAGGGTTAACACCGGGGAGCTGTTTTTT. The variable domain in full, completed from reference TRBV2 and TRBJ2-2, reads EPEVTQTPSHQVTQMGQEVILRCVPISNHLYFYWYRQILGQKVEFLVSFYNNEISEKSEIFDDQFSVERPDGSNFTLKIRSTKLEDSAMYFCASRLDRVNTGELFFGEGSRLTVL.

The chain links TRBV24-1 to TRBJ2-1; D is possibly TRBD2 (5 bases). Trimming took 4 bases from V and 6 from J, leaving 9 bases between them. Germline V lookup: CDR1 KGHDR, CDR2 SFDVKD. This CDR3 spans 13 amino acids. CDR3 in amino acids: CATSEPTSNEQFF. The CDR3 DNA reads TGTGCCACCAGTGAGCCTACTAGCAATGAGCAGTTCTTC.

V gene TRBV5-1 combines with J gene TRBJ2-2; tentatively, D is TRBD2 (6 bases). Germline CDR1 is SGHRS and CDR2 is YFSETQ. The CDR3 has 15 residues. Trimming took off 3 bases at V and 4 bases at J, with 13 bases between the two ends. The CDR3 here is CASSSTGGSTGELFF. The CDR3, as DNA: TGCGCCAGCAGCTCCACAGGAGGGAGCACCGGGGAGCTGTTTTTT.

The J gene is TRBJ2-1, the V gene TRBV9; D is perhaps TRBD2 (5 bases). Germline values: CDR1 SGDLS, CDR2 YYNGEE. The CDR3 runs 12 residues. V gave up 0 bases and J gave up 10 bases, with 8 bases separating them. CDR3 DNA: TGTGCCAGCAGCGTAGTGGACTTCGAGCAGTTCTTC. Its protein product is CASSVVDFEQFF.

This clone was observed many times. The chain combines TRBV29-1 with TRBJ2-3; 10 nucleotides agree with TRBD2. CDR1 SQVTM and CDR2 ANQGSEA come from the germline V gene. This CDR3 has 19 amino acids. With 4 bases clipped from V and 1 base from J, the junction kept 17 bases outside the gene matches. DNA of the CDR3: TGCAGCGTTGCTGGGGCTAGCGGGAGCCACTCAAGAGGCACAGATACGCAGTATTTT. This translates into CSVAGASGSHSRGTDTQYF.

V usage is TRBV27 and J usage is TRBJ2-7, with 8 bases identical to TRBD2. In germline, CDR1 is MNHEY, CDR2 SMNVEV (reference sequence). The length of the CDR3 is 15 residues. J gave up 2 bases and V 0 bases, and 3 bases lay outside the gene matches. The CDR3 bases are TGTGCCAGCAGTTTATCAGTCGGGGGGGCCTACGAGCAGTACTTC. Its translation: CASSLSVGGAYEQYF.

The chain joins TRBV2 to TRBJ1-2, with D hard to call. V was trimmed by 10 bases and J by 4 bases, leaving 13 bases between them. The CDR3 is made up of 12 amino acids. Germline loops: CDR1 SNHLY, CDR2 FYNNEI. The CDR3 region is CATTVNVYGYTF. The CDR3 coding sequence is TGTGCCACCACAGTGAACGTCTATGGCTACACCTTC.

The chain has TRBV19 and TRBJ1-5, with D hard to call. V lost 5 bases and J 11 bases, leaving 16 bases between the germline ends. This CDR3 contains 13 residues. Per germline, CDR1 LNHDA and CDR2 SQIVND (reference sequence). CDR3 loop: CASSWFTGQSQHF. The CDR3 bases are TGTGCCAGTAGTTGGTTTACTGGGCAGTCCCAGCATTTT.

As DNA, the CDR3 is TGTGCCAGTAGTATAGCGGCAGGGGGGTACACTGAAGCTTTCTTT. Its protein is CASSIAAGGYTEAFF. This chain connects TRBV19 to TRBJ1-1; 7 bases match TRBD1. Germline V gives CDR1 LNHDA, CDR2 SQIVND (reference sequence). The CDR3 consists of 15 residues. V lost 1 base to trimming and J lost 3 bases; unmatched junction nucleotides: 5.

In its sample, this clone was seen once. This rearrangement joins TRBV6-5 to TRBJ1-2; 7 bases align to TRBD1. CDR1 and CDR2 (germline): MNHEY, SVGAGI. The CDR3 spans 12 residues. Germline trimming cut 6 bases from V and 8 bases from J; bases unmatched to any gene: 6. CDR3 residues: CASRDSQGGYTF. The DNA for the CDR3 is TGTGCCAGCAGAGATTCACAGGGGGGCTACACCTTC.

A note on this clone: A junction boundary mismatches the germline segment, possibly from a read error. The chain employs TRBV25-1 and TRBJ2-7, with D possibly matching TRBD1 (6 bases). CDR1 and CDR2 (germline): MGHDK, SYGVNS. The CDR3 loop spans 11 amino acids. The CDR3 loop reads CASSLNRERYF. For the CDR3, the DNA is TGTGCCAGCAGTTTAAACAGGGAGCGGTACTTC.

The chain carries TRBV6-2 or TRBV6-3 and TRBJ2-7; 7 nucleotides match TRBD1. Trimming removed 6 bases from V and 6 bases from J; junction bases left unmatched: 17. The CDR3 is 16 residues long. The germline gives CDR1 MNHEY, CDR2 SVGEGT. The CDR3 region is CASSTPPVRGLGEQYF. CDR3 coding DNA: TGTGCCAGCAGCACACCCCCGGTTAGGGGGCTCGGCGAGCAGTACTTC.

This chain uses TRBV14 with TRBJ1-5; 12 nucleotides match TRBD1. Germline V CDR1 and CDR2: SGHDN, FVKESK. This CDR3 is 19 amino acids long. Trimming at V came to 6 bases and at J to 5 bases, leaving 17 bases not matched to a gene. The CDR3 loop reads CASRPIRDRGRVGDQPQHF. The CDR3 nucleotides read TGTGCCAGCAGACCTATCAGGGACAGGGGGCGAGTTGGGGATCAGCCCCAGCATTTT.

The chain joins TRBV19 to TRBJ2-5; D call uncertain. This CDR3 has 14 residues. V shed 3 bases and J shed 2 bases, with 10 bases lying between them. Germline CDR1 LNHDA, CDR2 SQIVND (reference sequence). The CDR3: CASSMGWRQETQYF. The CDR3 bases are TGTGCCAGTAGTATGGGTTGGCGGCAAGAGACCCAGTACTTC.

This CDR3 reads CASSQDRSRGELFF. The CDR3 region has the DNA TGCGCCAGCAGCCAAGATCGATCGCGGGGGGAGCTGTTTTTT. The chain uses TRBV4-3 and TRBJ2-2; D gene ambiguous. CDR3 length: 14 residues. Looked up from germline, CDR1 is LGHNA and CDR2 is YSLEER. Trimming took 0 bases from V and 8 from J, leaving 10 bases between them.

V and J are TRBV2 and TRBJ2-1; 10 positions match TRBD2. Germline V gives CDR1 SNHLY, CDR2 FYNNEI. Trimming at V came to 4 bases and at J to 15 bases, leaving 12 bases not matched to a gene. The CDR3 is 14 amino acids. The CDR3 here is CASSVMASGRVWFF. CDR3 sequence (DNA): TGTGCCAGCAGTGTAATGGCTAGCGGGAGAGTTTGGTTCTTC. Based on the CDR3 plus reference TRBV2 and TRBJ2-1, the full variable domain is EPEVTQTPSHQVTQMGQEVILRCVPISNHLYFYWYRQILGQKVEFLVSFYNNEISEKSEIFDDQFSVERPDGSNFTLKIRSTKLEDSAMYFCASSVMASGRVWFFGPGTRLTVL.

J is TRBJ1-2 and V is TRBV27; D is perhaps TRBD1 (6 bases). The CDR3 covers 13 residues. Trimming took 2 bases from V and 6 from J, leaving 10 bases between them. Germline-derived CDR1 and CDR2 are MNHEY and SMNVEV (reference sequence). CDR3 nucleotides: TGTGCCAGCAGTTTAGACAGGTATCATGGCTACACCTTC. Its translation is CASSLDRYHGYTF.